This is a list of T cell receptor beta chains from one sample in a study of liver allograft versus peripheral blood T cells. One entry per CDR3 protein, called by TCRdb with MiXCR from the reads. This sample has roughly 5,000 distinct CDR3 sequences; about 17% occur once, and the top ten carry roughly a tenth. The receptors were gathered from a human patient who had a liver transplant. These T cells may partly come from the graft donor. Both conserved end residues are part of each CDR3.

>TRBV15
CATSRELVGSGNTIYF
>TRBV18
CASSPHTVFLYNEQFF
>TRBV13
CASSPRLVTQYF
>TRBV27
CASSSVGTEAFF
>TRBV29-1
CSVQLAGNTGELFF
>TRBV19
CASSILLAGEDEQFF
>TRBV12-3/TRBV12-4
CASSSRLAGLSYEQYF
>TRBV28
CASSPTGAGDTQYF
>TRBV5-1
CASSFGTGPNTGELFF
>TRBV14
CASSQRTLGHSTGELFF
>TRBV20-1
CSARDLGTDLNNEQFF
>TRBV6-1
CASSERGGRGLARYNSPLHF
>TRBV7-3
CASSSGQSTDTQYF
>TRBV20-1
CSSPKPGGGTEAFF
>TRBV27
CASSLKAGLYGYTF
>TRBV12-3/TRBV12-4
CASSFERGQGNNEQFF
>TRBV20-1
CSAWTGQQLGTQYF